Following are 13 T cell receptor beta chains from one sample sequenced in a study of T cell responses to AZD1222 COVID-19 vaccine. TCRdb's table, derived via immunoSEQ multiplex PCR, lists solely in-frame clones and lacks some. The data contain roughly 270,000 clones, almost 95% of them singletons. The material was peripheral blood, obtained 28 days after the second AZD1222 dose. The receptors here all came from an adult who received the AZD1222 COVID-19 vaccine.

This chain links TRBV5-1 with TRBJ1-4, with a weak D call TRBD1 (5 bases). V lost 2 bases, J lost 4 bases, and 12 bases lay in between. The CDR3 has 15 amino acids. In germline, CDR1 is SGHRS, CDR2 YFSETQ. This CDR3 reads CASSLMGGSNEKLFF. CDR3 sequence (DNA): TGCGCCAGCAGCTTAATGGGGGGGAGTAATGAAAAACTGTTTTTT.

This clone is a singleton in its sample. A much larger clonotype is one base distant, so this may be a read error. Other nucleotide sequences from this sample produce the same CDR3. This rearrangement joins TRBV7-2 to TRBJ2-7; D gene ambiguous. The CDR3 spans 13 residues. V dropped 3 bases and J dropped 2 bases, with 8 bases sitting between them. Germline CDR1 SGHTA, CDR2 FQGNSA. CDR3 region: CASSLDGTYEQYF. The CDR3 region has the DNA TGTGCCAGCAGCTTGGACGGAACCTACGAGCAGTACTTC.

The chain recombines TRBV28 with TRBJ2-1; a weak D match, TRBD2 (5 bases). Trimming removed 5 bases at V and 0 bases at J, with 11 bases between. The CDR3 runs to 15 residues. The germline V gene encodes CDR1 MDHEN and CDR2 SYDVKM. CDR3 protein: CASSPDLSSYNEQFF. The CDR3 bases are TGTGCCAGCAGTCCGGACTTGAGCTCCTACAATGAGCAGTTCTTC.

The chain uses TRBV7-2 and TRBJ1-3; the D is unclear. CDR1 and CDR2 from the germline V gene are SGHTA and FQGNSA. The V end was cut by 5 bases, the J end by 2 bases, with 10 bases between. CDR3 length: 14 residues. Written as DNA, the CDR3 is TGTGCCAGCAGCCCAAGCCGAGCTGGAAACACCATATATTTT. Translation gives CASSPSRAGNTIYF.

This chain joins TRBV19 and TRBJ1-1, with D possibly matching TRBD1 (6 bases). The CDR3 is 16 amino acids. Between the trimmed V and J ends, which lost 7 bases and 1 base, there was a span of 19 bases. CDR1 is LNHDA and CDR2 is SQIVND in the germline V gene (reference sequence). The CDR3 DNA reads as TGTGCCAGTACAGACAGGAGTAGACCTAAGAACACTGAAGCTTTCTTT. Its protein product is CASTDRSRPKNTEAFF.

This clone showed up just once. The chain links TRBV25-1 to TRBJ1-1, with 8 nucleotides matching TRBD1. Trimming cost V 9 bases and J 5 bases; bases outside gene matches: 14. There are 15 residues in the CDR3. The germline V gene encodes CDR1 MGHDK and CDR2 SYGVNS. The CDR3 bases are TGTGCCAGTAGAGACTTCAGGGGGCAGGGGACTGAAGCTTTCTTT. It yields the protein CASRDFRGQGTEAFF.

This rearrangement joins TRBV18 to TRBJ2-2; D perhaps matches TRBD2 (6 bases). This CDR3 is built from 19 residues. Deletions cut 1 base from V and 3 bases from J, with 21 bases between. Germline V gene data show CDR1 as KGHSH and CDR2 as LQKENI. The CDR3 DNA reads TGTGCCAGCTCACCACTGACTGGGCGGGGCATGGGAGACACCGGGGAGCTGTTTTTT. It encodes CASSPLTGRGMGDTGELFF.

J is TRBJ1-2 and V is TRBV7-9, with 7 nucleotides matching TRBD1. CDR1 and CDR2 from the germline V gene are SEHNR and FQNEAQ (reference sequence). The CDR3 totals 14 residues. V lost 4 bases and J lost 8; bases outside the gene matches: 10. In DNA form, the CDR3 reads TGTGCCAGCAGCTCGAACCAGGGGGTTCGGGGCTACACCTTC. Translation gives CASSSNQGVRGYTF.

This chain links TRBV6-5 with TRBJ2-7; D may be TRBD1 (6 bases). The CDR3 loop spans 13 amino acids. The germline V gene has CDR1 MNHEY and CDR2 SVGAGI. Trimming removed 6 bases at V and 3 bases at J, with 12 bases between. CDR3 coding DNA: TGTGCCAGCAGCCTGGACAGCAACTACGAGCAGTACTTC. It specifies CASSLDSNYEQYF.

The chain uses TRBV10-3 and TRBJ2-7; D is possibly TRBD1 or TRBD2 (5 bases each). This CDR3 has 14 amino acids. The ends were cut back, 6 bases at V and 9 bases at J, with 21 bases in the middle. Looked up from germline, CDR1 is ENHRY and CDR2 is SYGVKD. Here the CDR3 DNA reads TGTGCCATCAGGCCTTGGGGGTTGACCAAAACGCAGTACTTC. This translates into CAIRPWGLTKTQYF.

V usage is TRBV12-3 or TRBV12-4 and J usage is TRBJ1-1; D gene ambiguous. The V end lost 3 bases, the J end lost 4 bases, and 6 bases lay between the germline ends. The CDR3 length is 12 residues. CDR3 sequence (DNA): TGTGCCAGCAGTTTTGTGGGCACTGAAGCTTTCTTT. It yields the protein CASSFVGTEAFF.

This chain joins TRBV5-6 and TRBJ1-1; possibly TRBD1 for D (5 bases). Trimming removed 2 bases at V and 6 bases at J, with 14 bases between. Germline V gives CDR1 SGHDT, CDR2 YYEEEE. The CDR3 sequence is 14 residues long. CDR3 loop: CASSLSGTSSEAFF. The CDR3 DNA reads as TGTGCCAGCAGCTTATCGGGGACTTCCTCTGAAGCTTTCTTT. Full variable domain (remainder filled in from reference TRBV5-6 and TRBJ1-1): DAGVTQSPTHLIKTRGQQVTLRCSPKSGHDTVSWYQQALGQGPQFIFQYYEEEERQRGNFPDRFSGHQFPNYSSELNVNALLLGDSALYLCASSLSGTSSEAFFGQGTRLTVV.

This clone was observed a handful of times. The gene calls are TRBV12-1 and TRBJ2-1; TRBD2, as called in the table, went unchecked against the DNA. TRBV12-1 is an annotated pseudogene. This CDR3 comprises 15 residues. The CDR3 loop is CASSFAASWGDEQFF. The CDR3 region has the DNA TGTGCCAGCAGCTTTGCCGCCTCGTGGGGGGATGAGCAGTTCTTC.